A selection of T cell receptor beta chains follows, all from one sample in a study of human T cells and chemical hapten exposure. TCRdb analysed the RACE reads with MiXCR anew, one entry per CDR3 protein. The data hold 45,000 or so distinct CDR3 sequences, with 3.5% to 4.5% observed a single time. The sample taken for sequencing was whole blood. These receptors were taken from a human donor in good health. Some clones in this sample may be carry-over from other donors' samples. Each CDR3 is given without its conserved first and last residue. The order of the fields is V gene, J gene, CDR3 protein.

TRBV6-5	TRBJ1-1	ASSPSRQIMNTEAF
TRBV5-4	TRBJ2-1	ASSLRAGARDEQF
TRBV23-1	TRBJ2-7	GTPGQGASYEQY
TRBV12-3/TRBV12-4	TRBJ2-3	ASTSPTSRDTQY
TRBV12-3/TRBV12-4	TRBJ2-7	ASSLVPGGAYEQY
TRBV3-1	TRBJ2-5	ASSPRGSGGETQY
TRBV5-1	TRBJ2-2	ASSLDRQDTGELF
TRBV12-3/TRBV12-4	TRBJ2-3	ASTGTDTQY
TRBV3-1	TRBJ2-4	ASSQDIGPAGLAKNIQY
TRBV24-1	TRBJ2-3	ATSDFTRQTSGLTDTQY
TRBV20-1	TRBJ2-7	SAQARTGAYEQY
TRBV20-1	TRBJ1-1	SATREVTNTEAF
TRBV29-1	TRBJ2-7	SVATPHYEQY
TRBV6-5	TRBJ1-4	ASSYSSKGTGRKKLF
TRBV6-6	TRBJ1-1	ASSATPNTEAF
TRBV3-1	TRBJ2-3	ASSLTNRVMDTQY
TRBV5-1	TRBJ1-2	ASSLYSVKDGYT
TRBV28	TRBJ1-1	ASSFGTGGTYAF
TRBV4-1	TRBJ2-7	ASSQGRGPLWDEQY
TRBV2	TRBJ2-5	ASSRQGAGETQY
TRBV20-1	TRBJ1-5	SARAEVRTGQPQH
TRBV27	TRBJ2-7	ASSRQRTGGPYEQY
TRBV5-1	TRBJ1-1	ASSFKLWMNTEAF
TRBV19	TRBJ2-1	ASSPGSPLGNEQF
TRBV6-6	TRBJ2-7	ASSYDGGTYEQY
TRBV27	TRBJ2-7	ASSSSTGPYEQY
TRBV19	TRBJ1-1	ASSPGQWGGTEAF
TRBV18	TRBJ1-1	ASSPSARSNTEAF
TRBV28	TRBJ2-3	ASSTPGPPQDTQY
TRBV27	TRBJ2-7	ASSLGVPEDGQY
TRBV27	TRBJ2-3	ASIRSGRATDTQY
TRBV5-6	TRBJ2-5	ASSWVRGANQETQY
TRBV18	TRBJ2-2	ASSPSGQGNTGELF
TRBV19	TRBJ2-5	ASSPPGLMTQY
TRBV20-1	TRBJ2-7	SARVSTSLDEQY
TRBV5-4	TRBJ2-1	ASSLAGTGRSLSYNEQF
TRBV20-1	TRBJ2-1	SAPGQGADYNEQF
TRBV3-1	TRBJ1-4	ASSQRSGATNEKLF
TRBV28	TRBJ2-4	ASSLYGLAANIQY
TRBV28	TRBJ2-5	ASSLREIDQETQY
TRBV5-6	TRBJ2-1	ASALMGLAEDNEQF
TRBV20-1	TRBJ2-5	SAAGQAYQETQY
TRBV28	TRBJ2-7	ASSSRRGGSYEQY
TRBV20-1	TRBJ2-7	SAAPREFSYEQY
TRBV29-1	TRBJ1-5	SVGQSLNQPQH
TRBV20-1	TRBJ2-1	SAVGPTGREQF
TRBV20-1	TRBJ2-1	SARDAASPYNEQF
TRBV11-2	TRBJ1-4	ASSPDGPKLF
TRBV4-1	TRBJ2-5	ASSQAGLETQY
TRBV10-2	TRBJ2-3	ASSVSRDTQY